Each of the 8 T cell receptor beta chains below was sequenced from the same sample in a study of blood T cells in healthy people across ages. It was with a sample-barcoded 5' primer and a J-beta primer mix that a second PCR of about 6 to 12 cycles was run. TCRdb recomputed calls from the 5' RACE reads with MiXCR, one row per CDR3 protein. Here the sample spans about 930,000 distinct CDR3 sequences, about 28% being singletons. These same records also appear under a second study, on T cells of mothers and their children.

The specimen sequenced was blood. The source is a middle-aged woman in good health.

The chain is built from TRBV6-5 and TRBJ2-2; D gene ambiguous. Trimming removed 2 bases at V and 7 bases at J, with 14 bases between. The CDR3 extends over 15 amino acids. CDR1 and CDR2 (germline): MNHEY, SVGAGI. The CDR3, as DNA: TGTGCCAGCAGTTACGGTGGGATCACGGGCGGGGAGCTGTTTTTT. It encodes CASSYGGITGGELFF.

To note about this clonotype: The conserved final phenylalanine or tryptophan is absent from the CDR3, which likely points to a read error. The DNA is omitted, as the CDR3 cannot be located on it reliably, and the CDR3 follows TCRdb's listing. The rearrangement uses TRBV10-3 and TRBJ1-2. Germline CDR1 ENHRY, CDR2 SYGVKD. Including both end residues, the CDR3 is 16 amino acids long. CDR3 loop: CAISESIAALVYGYTL.

In its sample, this clonotype was seen a few times. At one end, the junction sequence differs from germline, possibly due to a read error. This chain's CDR3 is CAGSLGLGGVNEQFF. For the CDR3, the DNA is TGTGCCGGCAGCTTAGGTCTAGGGGGGGTAAATGAGCAGTTCTTC. The chain recombines TRBV7-2 with TRBJ2-1; perhaps TRBD2 as D (7 bases). The germline V gene encodes CDR1 SGHTA and CDR2 FQGNSA. The CDR3 contains 15 residues.

This clonotype occurred many times. The V gene is TRBV6-1, the J gene TRBJ2-7, with 7 bases identical to TRBD2. The CDR3 is 16 residues long. Trimming removed 1 base from V and 0 bases from J; junction bases left unmatched: 6. CDR1 is MNHNS, CDR2 SASEGT, per germline. The CDR3 sequence: CASSEVPGLSSYEQYF. The CDR3 DNA reads TGTGCCAGCAGTGAAGTGCCGGGACTATCCTCCTACGAGCAGTACTTC.

The chain uses TRBV3-1 and TRBJ2-2, with D perhaps TRBD1 (5 bases). From germline, CDR1 is LGHDT and CDR2 YNNKEL (reference sequence). The CDR3 runs 15 residues. Trimming cost V 1 base and J 6 bases, with 12 bases left between them. DNA for the CDR3: TGTGCCAGCAGCCAAGTCCCAGGGCGTGCCGGGGAGCTGTTTTTT. It encodes CASSQVPGRAGELFF.

There are a few counts of this clonotype. The chain links TRBV20-1 to TRBJ2-1, with 9 positions matching TRBD2. The germline gives CDR1 DFQATT, CDR2 SNEGSKA (reference sequence). The CDR3 consists of 16 residues. Trimming at V came to 2 bases and at J to 3 bases, leaving 8 bases not matched to a gene. The CDR3 spells CSARKNSGSLYNEQFF. CDR3 nucleotides: TGCAGTGCTAGAAAAAATAGCGGGAGTCTCTACAATGAGCAGTTCTTC.

The J gene is TRBJ2-7, the V gene TRBV9; 10 bases align to TRBD2. The J call could be wrong; TRBJ2-5 is a better fit for the DNA end. CDR1 SGDLS and CDR2 YYNGEE come from the germline V gene. The CDR3 sequence is 16 residues long. In DNA, the CDR3 is TGTGCCAGCAGCGCTCTAGCGGGGGCATCCCCAGAGACCCAGTACTTC. This translates into CASSALAGASPETQYF.

This clonotype was detected ten times or more. This chain connects TRBV12-3 or TRBV12-4 to TRBJ2-7, with D perhaps TRBD1 (6 bases). The CDR3 is made up of 12 amino acids. V was clipped by 6 bases and J by 2 bases, with 8 bases between them. Here the CDR3 reads CASSRDTYEQYF. In DNA form, the CDR3 reads TGTGCCAGCAGCCGGGACACCTACGAGCAGTACTTC.